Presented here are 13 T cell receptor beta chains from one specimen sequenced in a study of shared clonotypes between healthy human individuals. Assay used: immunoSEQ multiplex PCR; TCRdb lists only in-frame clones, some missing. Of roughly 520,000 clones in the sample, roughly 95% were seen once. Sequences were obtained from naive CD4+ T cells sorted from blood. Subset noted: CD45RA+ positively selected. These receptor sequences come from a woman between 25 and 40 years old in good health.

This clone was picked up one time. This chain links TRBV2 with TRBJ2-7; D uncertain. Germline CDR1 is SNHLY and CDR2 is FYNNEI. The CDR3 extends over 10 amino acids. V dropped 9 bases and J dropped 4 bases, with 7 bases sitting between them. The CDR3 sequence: CASKNYEQYF. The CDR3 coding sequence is TGTGCCAGTAAGAATTACGAGCAGTACTTC.

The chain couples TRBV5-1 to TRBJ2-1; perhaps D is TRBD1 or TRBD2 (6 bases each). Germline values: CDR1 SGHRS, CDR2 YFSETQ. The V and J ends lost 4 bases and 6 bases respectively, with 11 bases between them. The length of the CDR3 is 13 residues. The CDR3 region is CASSTGTSNEQFF. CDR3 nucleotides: TGCGCCAGCAGCACAGGGACTTCCAATGAGCAGTTCTTC.

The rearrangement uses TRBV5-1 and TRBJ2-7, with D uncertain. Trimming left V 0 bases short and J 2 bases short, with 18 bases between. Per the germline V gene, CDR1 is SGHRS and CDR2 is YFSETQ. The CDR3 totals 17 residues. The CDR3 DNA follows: TGCGCCAGCAGCTTGGCCGTTGACGGCGCAGCTACCTACGAGCAGTACTTC. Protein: CASSLAVDGAATYEQYF.

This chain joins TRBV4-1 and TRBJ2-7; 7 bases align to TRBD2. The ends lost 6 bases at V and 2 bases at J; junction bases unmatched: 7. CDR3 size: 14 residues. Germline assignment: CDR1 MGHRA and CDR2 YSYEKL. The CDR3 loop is CASSRPGGAYEQYF. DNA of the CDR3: TGCGCCAGCAGTAGGCCGGGAGGAGCCTACGAGCAGTACTTC.

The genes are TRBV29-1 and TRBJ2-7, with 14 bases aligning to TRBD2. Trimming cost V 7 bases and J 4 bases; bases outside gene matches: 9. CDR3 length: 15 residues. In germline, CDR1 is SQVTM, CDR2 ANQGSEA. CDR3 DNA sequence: TGCAGCGCCAGTGGGACTAGCGGGAGTTTTTACGAGCAGTACTTC. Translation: CSASGTSGSFYEQYF.

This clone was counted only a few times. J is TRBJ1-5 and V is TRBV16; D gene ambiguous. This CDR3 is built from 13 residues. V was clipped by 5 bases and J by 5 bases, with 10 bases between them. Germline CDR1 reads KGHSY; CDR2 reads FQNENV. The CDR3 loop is CASSGSDDQPQHF. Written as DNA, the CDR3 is TGTGCCAGCAGCGGATCAGACGATCAGCCCCAGCATTTT.

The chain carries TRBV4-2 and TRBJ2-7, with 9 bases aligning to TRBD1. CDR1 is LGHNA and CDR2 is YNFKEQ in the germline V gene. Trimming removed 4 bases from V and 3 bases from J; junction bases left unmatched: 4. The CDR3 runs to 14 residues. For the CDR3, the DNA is TGTGCCAGCAGCCCCCGACAGGGGGACTACGAGCAGTACTTC. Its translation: CASSPRQGDYEQYF.

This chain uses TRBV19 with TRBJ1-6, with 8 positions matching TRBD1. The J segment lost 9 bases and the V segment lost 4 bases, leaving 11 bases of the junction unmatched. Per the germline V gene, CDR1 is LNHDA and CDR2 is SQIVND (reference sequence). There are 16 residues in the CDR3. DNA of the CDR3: TGTGCCAGTAGTAATAAGGCGACAGGGGAAAGTTCACCCCTCCACTTT. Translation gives CASSNKATGESSPLHF.

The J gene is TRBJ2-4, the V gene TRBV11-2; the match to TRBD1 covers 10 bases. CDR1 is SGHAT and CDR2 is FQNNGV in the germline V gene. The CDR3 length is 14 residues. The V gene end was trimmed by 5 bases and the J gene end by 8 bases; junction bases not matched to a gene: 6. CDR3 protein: CASSAGQGWDIQYF. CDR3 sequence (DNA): TGTGCCAGCAGCGCGGGACAGGGGTGGGACATTCAGTACTTC. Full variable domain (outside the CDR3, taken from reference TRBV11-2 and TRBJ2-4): EAGVAQSPRYKIIEKRQSVAFWCNPISGHATLYWYQQILGQGPKLLIQFQNNGVVDDSQLPKDRFSAERLKGVDSTLKIQPAKLEDSAVYLCASSAGQGWDIQYFGAGTRLSVL.

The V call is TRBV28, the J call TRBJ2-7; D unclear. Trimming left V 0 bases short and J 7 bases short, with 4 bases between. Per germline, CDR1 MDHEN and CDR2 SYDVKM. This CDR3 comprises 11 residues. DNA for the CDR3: TGTGCCAGCAGTTTATGGCGGGAGCAGTACTTC. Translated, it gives CASSLWREQYF.

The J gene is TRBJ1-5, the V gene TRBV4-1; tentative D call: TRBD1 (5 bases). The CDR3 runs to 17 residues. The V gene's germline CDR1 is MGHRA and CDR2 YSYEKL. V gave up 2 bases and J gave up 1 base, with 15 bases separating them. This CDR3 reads CASSQSPGQWSNQPQHF. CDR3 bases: TGCGCCAGCAGCCAATCTCCTGGACAATGGAGCAATCAGCCCCAGCATTTT.

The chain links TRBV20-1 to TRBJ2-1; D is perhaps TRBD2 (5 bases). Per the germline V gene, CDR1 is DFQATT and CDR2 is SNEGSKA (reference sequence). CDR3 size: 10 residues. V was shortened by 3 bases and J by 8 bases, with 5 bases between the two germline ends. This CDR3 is CSARRDEQFF. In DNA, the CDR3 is TGCAGTGCTAGGCGGGATGAGCAGTTCTTC.

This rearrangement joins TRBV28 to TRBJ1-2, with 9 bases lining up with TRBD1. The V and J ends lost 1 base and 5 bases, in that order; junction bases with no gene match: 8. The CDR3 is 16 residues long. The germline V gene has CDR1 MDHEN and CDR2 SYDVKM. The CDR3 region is CASSLSGQGQTYGYTF. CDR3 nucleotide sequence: TGTGCCAGCAGTTTATCGGGACAGGGCCAAACTTATGGCTACACCTTC.